This paragraph covers one T cell receptor beta chain sequence. Its antigen is unknown. The germline V gene encodes CDR1 MNHEY and CDR2 SVGAGI. V dropped 2 bases and J dropped 4; count of bases not matched to a gene: 8. This CDR3 contains 16 residues. This specimen belongs to a study of cytomegalovirus exposure and HLA in healthy donors. Regarding the study as a whole: In an earlier analysis, about 87% or about 30%: the productive usage of most TCR beta V segments.

Primers included in the PCR were 60 Vbeta and 13 Jbeta primers. The method was immunoSEQ multiplex PCR; TCRdb's version includes in-frame clones alone and lacks a portion of them. The table lists about 90,000 clones, roughly 80% of them singletons. The origin of this receptor is a woman between 40 and 55 years old in good health and CMV-seropositive. V and J are TRBV6-5 and TRBJ1-2, with 9 positions matching TRBD1. Input material: PBMCs. The CDR3 coding sequence is TGTGCCAGCAGTTACCAGACAGGGGGATTTTCCTATGGCTACACCTTC. It is translated as CASSYQTGGFSYGYTF.